These 20 T cell receptor beta chains were all obtained from the same sample, sequenced in a study of shared clonotypes between healthy human individuals. Assay: immunoSEQ multiplex PCR; the TCRdb copy retains only in-frame clones and omits some. The sample has around 2.3 million clones, approximately 96% seen once. Sequenced input: naive CD4+ T cells sorted from blood. Subset in this sample: CD45RA+ positively selected. The receptors originated from a man younger than 30 in good health.

Points on this clone: Other DNA sequences in the sample encode the same CDR3. This chain connects TRBV5-1 to TRBJ2-5; no clear D gene. Germline CDR1 SGHRS, CDR2 YFSETQ. The ends were cut back, 0 bases at V and 0 bases at J, with 6 bases in the middle. This CDR3 region has 14 residues. This CDR3 reads CASSLGAHQETQYF. The CDR3 DNA reads as TGCGCCAGCAGCTTGGGTGCCCACCAAGAGACCCAGTACTTC. Full variable domain (rest looked up from reference TRBV5-1 and TRBJ2-5): KAGVTQTPRYLIKTRGQQVTLSCSPISGHRSVSWYQQTPGQGLQFLFEYFSETQRNKGNFPGRFSGRQFSNSRSEMNVSTLELGDSALYLCASSLGAHQETQYFGPGTRLLVL.

The chain joins TRBV18 to TRBJ1-6; D is unresolved. The CDR3 runs to 14 residues. V lost 4 bases and J lost 8, with 12 bases in between. The germline gives CDR1 KGHSH, CDR2 LQKENI. CDR3 protein: CASSQNWGDSPLHF. The CDR3 nucleotides read TGTGCCAGCTCACAAAACTGGGGTGATTCACCCCTCCACTTT.

This chain uses TRBV27 with TRBJ2-1; 7 bases align to TRBD1. Germline V CDR1 and CDR2: MNHEY, SMNVEV (reference sequence). With V trimmed by 5 bases and J by 3 bases, 7 bases remained unmatched. The CDR3 covers 15 residues. The CDR3 spells CASSPDRIGYNEQFF. The CDR3 DNA reads TGTGCCAGCAGTCCGGACAGGATTGGCTACAATGAGCAGTTCTTC.

The CDR3 coding sequence is TGTGCCAGCAGCTTGGGACAGGACAATTCACCCCTCCACTTT. The encoded protein is CASSLGQDNSPLHF. This chain joins TRBV5-8 and TRBJ1-6, with a possible D match to TRBD1 (6 bases). The CDR3 is 14 amino acids. Germline V gene data show CDR1 as SGHTS and CDR2 as YDEGEE. Trimming removed 0 bases at V and 7 bases at J, with 8 bases between.

This clone was recorded only once. The chain combines TRBV25-1 with TRBJ2-3; a weak D match, TRBD1 (5 bases). The CDR3 has 14 residues. CDR1 and CDR2 (germline): MGHDK, SYGVNS. Trimming removed 1 base from V and 2 bases from J, with 7 bases in between. The CDR3 nucleotides read TGTGCCAGCAGTGAATGGGGCAACACAGATACGCAGTATTTT. Amino acids: CASSEWGNTDTQYF.

Details on this clone: Distinct nucleotide sequences in the sample also encode this CDR3. For the CDR3, the DNA is TGCAGCGTTGGGACAGGGGGCGAGCAGTACTTC. This gives the protein CSVGTGGEQYF. V is TRBV29-1 and J is TRBJ2-7; 10 positions match TRBD1. The CDR3 covers 11 residues. Germline CDR1 reads SQVTM; CDR2 reads ANQGSEA. V shed 4 bases, J shed 6 bases, and the junction held 0 bases outside the gene matches.

This clone was counted once. The chain employs TRBV11-2 and TRBJ2-6; D gene unclear. The CDR3 has 15 amino acids. From germline, CDR1 is SGHAT and CDR2 FQNNGV. V was shortened by 3 bases and J by 0 bases, with 6 bases between the two germline ends. The CDR3 loop reads CASSFRNSGANVLTF. The CDR3 DNA sequence: TGTGCCAGCAGCTTCCGGAACTCTGGGGCCAACGTCCTGACTTTC.

The sample holds one count of this clone. The sample contains more than one DNA sequence encoding this CDR3. The CDR3 here is CASSQTGNYGYTF. The CDR3 region has the DNA TGTGCCAGCAGTCAAACAGGGAACTATGGCTACACCTTC. The chain links TRBV2 to TRBJ1-2; D perhaps matches TRBD1 (6 bases). V lost 5 bases to trimming and J lost 2 bases, with 9 bases between them. This CDR3 region has 13 residues. The germline V gene encodes CDR1 SNHLY and CDR2 FYNNEI.

The chain links TRBV5-1 to TRBJ2-5, with 12 nucleotides matching TRBD2. The V gene end was trimmed by 4 bases and the J gene end by 1 base; junction bases not matched to a gene: 5. This CDR3 is 16 amino acids long. In germline, CDR1 is SGHRS, CDR2 YFSETQ. The CDR3 DNA is TGCGCCAGCAGCCCGAGACTAGCGGGGGTCCAAGAGACCCAGTACTTC. Protein: CASSPRLAGVQETQYF.

The rearrangement links TRBV5-1 to TRBJ2-3, with TRBD1 identical over 10 bases. This CDR3 contains 18 residues. Germline V gene data show CDR1 as SGHRS and CDR2 as YFSETQ. V shed 3 bases and J 2 bases; nucleotides not matched to a gene: 12. The CDR3 region is CASSSADSGTGDTDTQYF. Written as DNA, the CDR3 is TGCGCCAGCAGCTCTGCTGACTCCGGGACAGGGGACACAGATACGCAGTATTTT.

This chain links TRBV7-2 with TRBJ1-4; 11 bases map to TRBD1. The germline V gene encodes CDR1 SGHTA and CDR2 FQGNSA. Germline trimming cut 5 bases from V and 4 bases from J; bases unmatched to any gene: 6. The CDR3 is 16 amino acids. CDR3 DNA sequence: TGTGCCAGCAGCCGGACAGGGGGCAAGGTTAATGAAAAACTGTTTTTT. It is translated as CASSRTGGKVNEKLFF.

This clone is a singleton in its sample. This chain links TRBV28 with TRBJ1-1, with D unclear. The V gene's germline CDR1 is MDHEN and CDR2 SYDVKM. The CDR3 totals 15 residues. With 5 bases removed from V and 3 bases from J, the gap between germline ends came to 16 bases. CDR3 region: CASSVGGPSDTEAFF. The DNA of the CDR3 is TGTGCCAGCAGTGTGGGCGGACCCTCGGACACTGAAGCTTTCTTT. The full variable domain, in which reference TRBV28 and TRBJ1-1 provide the parts outside the CDR3, is DVKVTQSSRYLVKRTGEKVFLECVQDMDHENMFWYRQDPGLGLRLIYFSYDVKMKEKGDIPEGYSVSREKKERFSLILESASTNQTSMYLCASSVGGPSDTEAFFGQGTRLTVV.

J is TRBJ1-2 and V is TRBV28; unclear D gene. CDR1 is MDHEN and CDR2 is SYDVKM in the germline V gene. V dropped 2 bases and J dropped 1 base, with 11 bases sitting between them. The CDR3 loop spans 15 amino acids. The DNA for the CDR3 is TGTGCCAGCAGTTTAGGCCCGCAGCATAACTATGGCTACACCTTC. Its translation: CASSLGPQHNYGYTF.

The chain couples TRBV5-1 to TRBJ2-3, with D perhaps given as TRBD1 or TRBD2 (5 bases each). Trimming took off 0 bases at V and 6 bases at J, with 14 bases between the two ends. CDR1 SGHRS and CDR2 YFSETQ come from the germline V gene. The CDR3 is 15 amino acids. The CDR3 reads CASSLVVGAQDTQYF. CDR3 nucleotide sequence: TGCGCCAGCAGCTTGGTAGTCGGGGCCCAGGATACGCAGTATTTT.

The chain links TRBV2 to TRBJ1-1, with a possible D match to TRBD1 (5 bases). V was clipped by 5 bases and J by 5 bases, with 12 bases between them. CDR1 SNHLY and CDR2 FYNNEI come from the germline V gene. The CDR3 sequence is 13 residues long. Here the CDR3 DNA reads TGTGCCAGCAGTATGGGGGAGGGGACTGAAGCTTTCTTT. Protein: CASSMGEGTEAFF.

This rearrangement joins TRBV7-8 to TRBJ2-5, with a possible D match to TRBD2 (6 bases). V lost 8 bases, J lost 2 bases, and 9 bases lay in between. This CDR3 is 12 amino acids long. Germline V CDR1 and CDR2: SGHVS, FQNEAQ. CDR3 nucleotides: TGTGCCAGCGGCGGGGTGCAAGAGACCCAGTACTTC. Protein product: CASGGVQETQYF. Using reference TRBV7-8 and TRBJ2-5 for the parts outside the CDR3, the full variable domain is GAGVSQSPRYKVAKRGQDVALRCDPISGHVSLFWYQQALGQGPEFLTYFQNEAQLDKSGLPSDRFFAERPEGSVSTLKIQRTQQEDSAVYLCASGGVQETQYFGPGTRLLVL.

This chain links TRBV2 with TRBJ2-5; a weak D match, TRBD1 (5 bases). CDR3 length equals 18 residues. Per the germline V gene, CDR1 is SNHLY and CDR2 is FYNNEI. The V gene lost 0 bases and the J gene lost 5 bases, with 22 bases spanning the gap. In nucleotides, the CDR3 is TGTGCCAGCAGTGAAGCGTATGGGGCAGGGCCCCTGCTTGAGACCCAGTACTTC. This codes for CASSEAYGAGPLLETQYF. Variable domain in full (rest from reference TRBV2 and TRBJ2-5): EPEVTQTPSHQVTQMGQEVILRCVPISNHLYFYWYRQILGQKVEFLVSFYNNEISEKSEIFDDQFSVERPDGSNFTLKIRSTKLEDSAMYFCASSEAYGAGPLLETQYFGPGTRLLVL.

This chain links TRBV2 with TRBJ1-5; D gene ambiguous. The CDR3 has 14 residues. V was shortened by 5 bases and J by 0 bases, with 8 bases between the two germline ends. Germline CDR1 and CDR2: SNHLY and FYNNEI. CDR3 nucleotides: TGTGCCAGCAGTTTTGCAGATAGCAATCAGCCCCAGCATTTT. Its protein product is CASSFADSNQPQHF. Variable domain in full (rest from reference TRBV2 and TRBJ1-5): EPEVTQTPSHQVTQMGQEVILRCVPISNHLYFYWYRQILGQKVEFLVSFYNNEISEKSEIFDDQFSVERPDGSNFTLKIRSTKLEDSAMYFCASSFADSNQPQHFGDGTRLSIL.

The J gene is TRBJ2-3, the V gene TRBV28, with TRBD2 identical over 13 bases. The germline V gene has CDR1 MDHEN and CDR2 SYDVKM. V was clipped by 5 bases and J by 2 bases; unmatched bases: 4. The CDR3 spans 16 residues. DNA of the CDR3: TGTGCCAGCAGTGGGACTAGCGGGACTGTCACAGATACGCAGTATTTT. This translates into CASSGTSGTVTDTQYF. The full variable domain, with the rest looked up from reference TRBV28 and TRBJ2-3, is DVKVTQSSRYLVKRTGEKVFLECVQDMDHENMFWYRQDPGLGLRLIYFSYDVKMKEKGDIPEGYSVSREKKERFSLILESASTNQTSMYLCASSGTSGTVTDTQYFGPGTRLTVL.

This clone was counted a few times. The J gene is TRBJ2-3, the V gene TRBV2, with 13 bases that match TRBD2. Trimming at V came to 6 bases and at J to 4 bases, leaving 1 base not matched to a gene. This CDR3 comprises 14 residues. Germline V lookup: CDR1 SNHLY, CDR2 FYNNEI. The CDR3 protein is CASRGLAGSDTQYF. In DNA form, the CDR3 reads TGTGCCAGCAGGGGACTAGCGGGATCAGATACGCAGTATTTT.